Each of the 23 T cell receptor beta chains below was sequenced from the same sample in a study of blood T cell repertoires in COVID-19. The repertoire was sequenced with immunoSEQ multiplex PCR; TCRdb's copy has only in-frame clones and lacks some. In the table there are about 190,000 clones, around nine tenths of which are singletons. The specimen sequenced was peripheral blood. These receptors all stem from a man in his forties or fifties with acute or convalescent COVID-19.

The chain carries TRBV4-1 and TRBJ2-5, with TRBD2 as a possible D gene (6 bases). Trimming pared 1 base from V and 5 bases from J, leaving 17 bases between. CDR1 is MGHRA and CDR2 is YSYEKL in the germline V gene. This CDR3 region has 16 residues. CDR3 DNA: TGCGCCAGCAGCCAAGGAGTGCGGACTATTGGGGAGACCCAGTACTTC. The encoded protein is CASSQGVRTIGETQYF.

The chain recombines TRBV18 with TRBJ2-3, with 12 bases aligning to TRBD2. Germline CDR1 reads KGHSH; CDR2 reads LQKENI. The CDR3 is made up of 16 amino acids. V was clipped by 0 bases and J by 6 bases; unmatched bases: 4. The DNA for the CDR3 is TGTGCCAGCTCACCACCGACTAGCGGGGGTGGGGATACGCAGTATTTT. Its translation is CASSPPTSGGGDTQYF. Full variable domain (remainder filled in from reference TRBV18 and TRBJ2-3): NAGVMQNPRHLVRRRGQEARLRCSPMKGHSHVYWYRQLPEEGLKFMVYLQKENIIDESGMPKERFSAEFPKEGPSILRIQQVVRGDSAAYFCASSPPTSGGGDTQYFGPGTRLTVL.

The chain joins TRBV5-1 to TRBJ2-7; 12 bases map to TRBD2. Per the germline V gene, CDR1 is SGHRS and CDR2 is YFSETQ. Germline trimming cut 0 bases from V and 4 bases from J; bases unmatched to any gene: 5. This CDR3 is built from 16 residues. This CDR3 is CASSLARTSGKYEQYF. The CDR3 DNA sequence: TGCGCCAGCAGCTTGGCTAGGACTAGCGGGAAGTACGAGCAGTACTTC.

This clone has a single count. The genes are TRBV4-2 and TRBJ2-5; 9 bases agree with TRBD1. This CDR3 is 17 amino acids long. Germline V gives CDR1 LGHNA, CDR2 YNFKEQ. Trimming took 0 bases from V and 7 from J; bases not matched to a gene: 12. For the CDR3, the DNA is TGTGCCAGCAGCCAAGATATCGAGACAGGGGGGGTGGGGACCCAGTACTTC. Amino acids: CASSQDIETGGVGTQYF.

This sequence joins TRBV30 and TRBJ1-5; D is ambiguous. The CDR3 loop spans 12 amino acids. The V end lost 0 bases, the J end lost 4 bases, and 4 bases lay between the germline ends. Germline V gives CDR1 GTSNPN, CDR2 SVGIG (reference sequence). The CDR3 spells CAWSVNNQPQHF. CDR3 DNA sequence: TGTGCCTGGAGTGTCAATAATCAGCCCCAGCATTTT.

The V gene is TRBV4-1, the J gene TRBJ2-2, with TRBD1 matching over 10 bases. V was pared by 2 bases and J by 1 base, with 4 bases of the junction left unmatched. This CDR3 has 17 amino acids. The germline gives CDR1 MGHRA, CDR2 YSYEKL. In DNA form, the CDR3 reads TGCGCCAGCAGCCAATTGGACAGGGGGGAGAACACCGGGGAGCTGTTTTTT. Its translation: CASSQLDRGENTGELFF.

The rearrangement uses TRBV4-2 and TRBJ1-3; D is unclear. The V and J ends lost 4 bases and 10 bases respectively, with 11 bases between them. The germline gives CDR1 LGHNA, CDR2 YNFKEQ. The CDR3 extends over 12 amino acids. Here the CDR3 reads CASSPRGLTIYF. The CDR3 DNA reads as TGTGCCAGCAGCCCACGGGGATTGACCATATATTTT.

This chain joins TRBV7-2 and TRBJ2-2, with TRBD2 matching 7 bases. Germline V gives CDR1 SGHTA, CDR2 FQGNSA. This CDR3 is built from 17 residues. J lost 6 bases, V lost 1 base, and 11 bases had no gene match. CDR3 bases: TGTGCCAGCAGCTTAGGTCGACTAGCATGGGATTCCGGGGAGCTGTTTTTT. It codes for CASSLGRLAWDSGELFF.

The chain uses TRBV27 and TRBJ2-1, with 16 bases aligning to TRBD2. The CDR3 runs 18 residues. V lost 3 bases, J lost 3 bases, and 5 bases stayed unmatched. Germline V gene data show CDR1 as MNHEY and CDR2 as SMNVEV (reference sequence). The CDR3 loop reads CASSFLGTSGGDYNEQFF. The CDR3 bases are TGTGCCAGCAGTTTCCTCGGGACTAGCGGGGGGGACTACAATGAGCAGTTCTTC.

This chain connects TRBV18 to TRBJ1-4; 7 bases map to TRBD1. Germline loops: CDR1 KGHSH, CDR2 LQKENI. The CDR3 length is 13 residues. Trimming took 4 bases from V and 8 from J; bases not matched to a gene: 4. This CDR3 reads CASSQGQDEKLFF. The CDR3 DNA follows: TGTGCCAGCTCACAAGGACAGGACGAAAAACTGTTTTTT.

The chain carries TRBV7-7 and TRBJ2-2, with 12 bases identical to TRBD2. The junction had 7 bases not matched to a gene; V was cut back by 4 bases and J by 4 bases. Germline V gene sequence: CDR1 SSHAT, CDR2 FNYEAQ (reference sequence). This CDR3 spans 17 amino acids. CDR3 protein: CASSWRLAGEGTGELFF. CDR3 coding DNA: TGTGCCAGCAGCTGGCGACTAGCGGGAGAGGGCACCGGGGAGCTGTTTTTT.

Worth noting for this clone: Other DNA sequences in the same sample also yield this CDR3. CDR3 DNA sequence: TGTGCCAGCAGCTTAGGGCAGGGTCGTGGCTACACCTTC. Protein: CASSLGQGRGYTF. The chain employs TRBV7-2 and TRBJ1-2; D is possibly TRBD1 (5 bases). The ends were cut back, 1 base at V and 7 bases at J, with 10 bases in the middle. The germline CDR1 and CDR2 sequences are SGHTA and FQGNSA. This CDR3 comprises 13 residues.

This rearrangement joins TRBV15 to TRBJ1-1; D is undetermined. CDR3 size: 11 residues. V was shortened by 7 bases and J by 0 bases, with 3 bases between the two germline ends. Germline CDR1 is LNHNV and CDR2 is YYDKDF (reference sequence). The CDR3 nucleotides read TGTGCCACCACTTTGAACACTGAAGCTTTCTTT. This gives the protein CATTLNTEAFF.

This clone appeared a single time. V is TRBV7-8 and J is TRBJ2-7, with D unresolved. The CDR3 runs to 11 residues. CDR1 and CDR2 from the germline V gene are SGHVS and FQNEAQ. V was trimmed by 1 base and J by 7 bases, leaving 5 bases between them. The CDR3, as DNA: TGTGCCAGCAGCTTAGAACTTGAGCAGTACTTC. It specifies CASSLELEQYF.

The chain links TRBV9 to TRBJ2-3, with TRBD2 matching 9 bases. V was pared by 0 bases and J by 1 base, with 6 bases of the junction left unmatched. The germline V gene encodes CDR1 SGDLS and CDR2 YYNGEE. The CDR3 extends over 17 amino acids. In nucleotides, the CDR3 is TGTGCCAGCAGCGTAGAGGCCAGGACTAGCGGCACAGATACGCAGTATTTT. Its protein is CASSVEARTSGTDTQYF.

This chain links TRBV7-9 with TRBJ2-3; the D is unclear. The CDR3 has 12 amino acids. CDR1 SEHNR and CDR2 FQNEAQ come from the germline V gene (reference sequence). V gave up 5 bases and J gave up 4 bases, with 7 bases separating them. The CDR3 region is CASSPVADTQYF. Written as DNA, the CDR3 is TGTGCCAGCAGCCCTGTCGCAGATACGCAGTATTTT.

The V gene is TRBV7-2, the J gene TRBJ1-3; no reliable D call. The CDR3 sequence is 15 residues long. In germline, CDR1 is SGHTA, CDR2 FQGNSA. Trimming left V 7 bases short and J 1 base short, with 14 bases between. The CDR3 sequence: CASTGGLGSGNTIYF. The CDR3 nucleotides are TGTGCCAGCACAGGAGGGCTCGGGTCTGGAAACACCATATATTTT.

The chain links TRBV14 to TRBJ1-1; 8 nucleotides match TRBD1. The CDR3 contains 13 residues. The V and J ends lost 2 bases and 7 bases, in that order; junction bases with no gene match: 3. CDR1 is SGHDN and CDR2 is FVKESK in the germline V gene. The CDR3 region has the DNA TGTGCCAGCAGCCAAACCGGGACAGGTGAAGCTTTCTTT. Protein: CASSQTGTGEAFF.

The gene calls are TRBV5-1 and TRBJ2-7; 11 bases agree with TRBD2. In germline, CDR1 is SGHRS, CDR2 YFSETQ. The CDR3 spans 15 residues. V was pared by 5 bases and J by 2 bases, with 6 bases of the junction left unmatched. The CDR3 bases are TGCGCCAGCAGGCGCACGGGACTAGCGGCCTACGAGCAGTACTTC. It is translated as CASRRTGLAAYEQYF. Full variable domain (outside the CDR3, taken from reference TRBV5-1 and TRBJ2-7): KAGVTQTPRYLIKTRGQQVTLSCSPISGHRSVSWYQQTPGQGLQFLFEYFSETQRNKGNFPGRFSGRQFSNSRSEMNVSTLELGDSALYLCASRRTGLAAYEQYFGPGTRLTVT.

J is TRBJ2-6 and V is TRBV24-1; tentatively, D is TRBD1 (6 bases). Trimming removed 3 bases at V and 0 bases at J, with 20 bases between. The length of the CDR3 is 20 residues. Germline V CDR1 and CDR2: KGHDR, SFDVKD. The CDR3 bases are TGTGCCACCAGTGATCGGGCCGGGACACCCTTTAGCTCTGGGGCCAACGTCCTGACTTTC. It translates to CATSDRAGTPFSSGANVLTF.

This clone has only one observation. CDR3 coding DNA: TGTGCCAGCAGCCCCCCTCCCCCCGGGGCCAACGTCCTGACTTTC. Residues: CASSPPPPGANVLTF. The V gene is TRBV21-1, the J gene TRBJ2-6; the table's TRBD2 call for D was not verified on the DNA. TRBV21-1 is a known pseudogene. This CDR3 is built from 15 residues.

V is TRBV28 and J is TRBJ2-3, with TRBD2 matching over 7 bases. Germline V gene sequence: CDR1 MDHEN, CDR2 SYDVKM. After removal of 5 bases from V and 5 bases from J, the junction contained 10 bases not matched to a gene. The CDR3 is 15 residues long. CDR3 bases: TGTGCCAGCAGTGAGGGAGGGACGGGTGGAGATACGCAGTATTTT. This codes for CASSEGGTGGDTQYF. The complete variable domain, with remaining parts taken from reference TRBV28 and TRBJ2-3, reads DVKVTQSSRYLVKRTGEKVFLECVQDMDHENMFWYRQDPGLGLRLIYFSYDVKMKEKGDIPEGYSVSREKKERFSLILESASTNQTSMYLCASSEGGTGGDTQYFGPGTRLTVL.

The CDR3 sequence is CASSRGTGGQPQHF. The DNA for the CDR3 is TGTGCCAGTAGTCGCGGGACAGGGGGTCAGCCCCAGCATTTT. The chain is built from TRBV19 and TRBJ1-5, with 11 bases that match TRBD1. After removal of 5 bases from V and 6 bases from J, the junction contained 3 bases not matched to a gene. Germline CDR1 reads LNHDA; CDR2 reads SQIVND (reference sequence). This CDR3 is built from 14 residues.